This TCR beta chain was observed in a study of cytomegalovirus exposure and HLA in healthy donors. The primer mix had 60 Vbeta and 13 Jbeta primers. TCRdb's copy holds only in-frame clones and misses some; the assay was immunoSEQ multiplex PCR. In the table there are about 140,000 clones, roughly three quarters of which are singletons. Germline values: CDR1 SGHNT, CDR2 YYREEE (reference sequence). This CDR3 has 17 amino acids. V dropped 5 bases and J dropped 4; count of bases not matched to a gene: 9. Material for sequencing was PBMCs. This receptor was taken from a male donor in good health and CMV-seronegative. This rearrangement joins TRBV5-4 to TRBJ2-3, with 14 bases lining up with TRBD2. The chain's CDR3 is CASRPGTSGSRSDTQYF. As DNA, the CDR3 is TGTGCCAGCAGACCCGGGACTAGCGGGAGTCGGTCAGATACGCAGTATTTT.